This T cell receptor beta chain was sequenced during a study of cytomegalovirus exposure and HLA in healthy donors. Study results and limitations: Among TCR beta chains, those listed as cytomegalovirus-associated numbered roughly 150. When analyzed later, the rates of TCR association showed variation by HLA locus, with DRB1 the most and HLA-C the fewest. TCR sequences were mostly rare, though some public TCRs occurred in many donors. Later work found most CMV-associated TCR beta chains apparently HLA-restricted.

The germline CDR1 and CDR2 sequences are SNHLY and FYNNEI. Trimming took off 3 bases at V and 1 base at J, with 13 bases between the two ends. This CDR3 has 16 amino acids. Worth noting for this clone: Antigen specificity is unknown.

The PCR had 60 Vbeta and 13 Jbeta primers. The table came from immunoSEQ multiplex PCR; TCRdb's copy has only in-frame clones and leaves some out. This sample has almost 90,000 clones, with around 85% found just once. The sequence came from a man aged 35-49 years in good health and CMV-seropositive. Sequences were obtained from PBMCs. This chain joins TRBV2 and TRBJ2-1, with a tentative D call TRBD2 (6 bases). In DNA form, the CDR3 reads TGTGCCAGCAGTGATCTAGGCCGGGGGTCCTACAATGAGCAGTTCTTC. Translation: CASSDLGRGSYNEQFF.